This T cell receptor beta chain stems from a study of blood T cell repertoires in COVID-19. Study information: The study drew acute and convalescent COVID-19 samples from the United States, Italy and Spain.

This CDR3 contains 13 residues. V lost 7 bases and J 5 bases, leaving 11 bases between the germline ends. From germline, CDR1 is MNHEY and CDR2 SMNVEV (reference sequence). Repertoires were generated with immunoSEQ multiplex PCR, while TCRdb's copy carries only in-frame clones and drops some. The sample consists of over 100,000 clones, around 89% of them appearing once. Seattle patient enrollment occurred during active infection, with longitudinal follow-up thereafter. What was sequenced was peripheral blood. The V and J genes are TRBV27 and TRBJ1-4; D might be TRBD1 (6 bases). This clonotype was obtained from a man between 60 and 75 years old with COVID-19, enrolled during active disease. In DNA, the CDR3 is TGTGCCAGCACCTACAGGGTCAATGAAAAACTGTTTTTT. This codes for CASTYRVNEKLFF.